This TCR beta chain was identified during a study of Ad26.COV2.S vaccination and SARS-CoV-2 variants. Study at large: Sample donor was a member of the COV1001 Ad26.COV2.S trial arm.

The CDR3 is 14 residues long. V was pared by 0 bases and J by 4 bases, with 8 bases between. The germline V gene encodes CDR1 SGHRS and CDR2 YFSETQ. Indicated treatment: about 20 received Ad26.COV2.S at low or high dose, single or two shots; 5 received placebo; per-sample allocation not given. All samples were drawn on day 63, counting from the first vaccine or placebo injection. Clones were sequenced by immunoSEQ multiplex PCR, and TCRdb holds only the in-frame ones, with some missing. The sample yields 350,000 to 550,000 clones, approximately 89% seen once. This clone was seen a handful of times. The sequence was collected from a person between 18 and 65 years old who received the Ad26.COV2.S COVID-19 vaccine or a placebo. The rearrangement uses TRBV5-1 and TRBJ2-1; no clear D. Sample: peripheral blood, taken in a trial of Ad26.COV2.S vaccine versus placebo. CDR3 region: CASSLGDQYNEQFF. The CDR3 coding sequence is TGCGCCAGCAGCTTGGGAGATCAATACAATGAGCAGTTCTTC.